These T cell receptor beta chains were read from a single sample in a study of molecular identifiers for immune sequencing clone quantification. TCRdb used MiXCR to reprocess the PCR reads, holding one entry per CDR3 protein. The sample has some 580,000 distinct CDR3 sequences, about 25% seen once. Sequenced material: naive CD8+ T cells from blood, with Jurkat cell RNA spiked in. These receptors were collected from a human donor in good health. Some libraries in this study had Jurkat cell RNA spiked in. The CDR3 runs from the conserved cysteine through the conserved F or W. D genes are given only for firm matches. Where a row states a size, it is once, few, many or the class of an expanded clone; other rows omit it.

TRBV6-2/TRBV6-3	TRBJ2-2	17	.	.	CASSSLSVRGADGELFF	TGTGCCAGCAGTTCCCTTTCGGTCCGGGGGGCAGACGGGGAGCTGTTTTTT
TRBV5-6	TRBJ1-1	18	many	TRBD1	CASSGRDSRLQLNTEAFF	TGTGCCAGCAGCGGCCGGGACAGCCGCTTGCAATTGAACACTGAAGCTTTCTTT
TRBV2	TRBJ2-4	15	few	.	CASSGDDEGENIQYF	TGTGCCAGCAGTGGGGATGACGAGGGAGAGAACATTCAGTACTTC
TRBV29-1	TRBJ2-7	14	many	TRBD2	CSVGGTSGMYEQYF	TGCAGCGTCGGCGGAACTAGCGGGATGTACGAGCAGTACTTC
TRBV28	TRBJ1-2	14	.	.	CASSLTGRNYGYTF	TGTGCCAGCAGTTTAACAGGGAGAAACTATGGCTACACCTTC
TRBV9	TRBJ2-2	14	few	.	CASSVGGYTGELFF	TGTGCCAGCAGCGTAGGGGGGTACACCGGGGAGCTGTTTTTT
TRBV19	TRBJ2-3	16	.	TRBD1	CASGLRLDRVTDTQYF	TGTGCCAGTGGTTTACGACTCGACAGGGTCACTGATACGCAGTATTTT
TRBV30	TRBJ2-7	12	.	.	CARSSTRYEQYF	TGTGCCAGGAGTTCGACTCGATACGAGCAGTACTTC
TRBV20-1	TRBJ2-7	15	.	.	CSAKSNYRNSYEQYF	TGCAGTGCTAAATCCAACTACCGGAATTCCTACGAGCAGTACTTC
TRBV11-2	TRBJ1-1	13	.	.	CASSEAAGPEAFF	TGTGCCAGCAGCGAAGCGGCGGGTCCTGAAGCTTTCTTT
TRBV7-9	TRBJ2-5	12	many	.	CASSLQQETQYF	TGTGCCAGCAGCTTACAACAAGAGACCCAGTACTTC
TRBV29-1	TRBJ2-7	14	few	TRBD1	CSVDPEGTGYEQYF	TGCAGCGTTGACCCCGAGGGGACAGGGTACGAGCAGTACTTC
TRBV7-9	TRBJ2-2	14	few	TRBD1	CASSSPDRAVELFF	TGTGCCAGCAGCTCACCGGACAGGGCCGTGGAGCTGTTTTTT
TRBV4-3	TRBJ2-7	15	.	TRBD1	CASSLSGTERYEQYF	TGCGCCAGCAGTCTTTCCGGGACAGAAAGATACGAGCAGTACTTC
TRBV30	TRBJ1-5	15	few	.	CAWSVQGGANQPQHF	TGTGCCTGGAGTGTACAGGGTGGCGCCAATCAGCCCCAGCATTTT
TRBV5-1	TRBJ2-7	14	many	TRBD2	CASSNPGLSYEQYF	TGCGCCAGCAGCAACCCGGGACTATCCTACGAGCAGTACTTC
TRBV4-1	TRBJ2-7	16	few	TRBD2	CASSHVSAGGTYEQYF	TGCGCCAGCAGCCATGTTTCAGCGGGAGGAACCTACGAGCAGTACTTC